The T cell receptor beta chain under discussion was sequenced for a study of OX40 agonist ivuxolimab in advanced cancers. In the study overall: Ivuxolimab is a fully human IgG2 antibody that activates OX40 (CD134). Earlier treatment with anti-PD-1, anti-PD-L1 or anti-CTLA-4 was permitted, and about 40% had received some. Study-level findings and limits: Clonal expansion from baseline to week 6 occurred in both CD4+ and CD8+ T cells.

The J segment lost 5 bases and the V segment lost 6 bases, leaving 16 bases of the junction unmatched. The length of the CDR3 is 17 residues. Germline loops: CDR1 SGHVS, CDR2 FQNEAQ. On this clone: Its matching antigen is unknown.

Libraries were prepared by immunoSEQ multiplex PCR; TCRdb keeps only in-frame clonotypes and omits some of them. The sample holds 70,000 or so clones, 70% to 90% seen once. The sample was CD4+ or CD8+ T cells sorted from blood, taken in a trial of the OX40 agonist ivuxolimab. This TCR was sampled from an adult with an advanced solid tumor such as melanoma, head and neck, liver or kidney cancer. V and J are TRBV7-8 and TRBJ2-3; the match to TRBD1 covers 8 bases. The CDR3: CASSLETGRGHQDTQYF. DNA for the CDR3: TGTGCCAGCAGTCTTGAAACGGGCAGGGGGCATCAAGATACGCAGTATTTT. Filled out from reference TRBV7-8 and TRBJ2-3, the complete variable domain reads GAGVSQSPRYKVAKRGQDVALRCDPISGHVSLFWYQQALGQGPEFLTYFQNEAQLDKSGLPSDRFFAERPEGSVSTLKIQRTQQEDSAVYLCASSLETGRGHQDTQYFGPGTRLTVL.